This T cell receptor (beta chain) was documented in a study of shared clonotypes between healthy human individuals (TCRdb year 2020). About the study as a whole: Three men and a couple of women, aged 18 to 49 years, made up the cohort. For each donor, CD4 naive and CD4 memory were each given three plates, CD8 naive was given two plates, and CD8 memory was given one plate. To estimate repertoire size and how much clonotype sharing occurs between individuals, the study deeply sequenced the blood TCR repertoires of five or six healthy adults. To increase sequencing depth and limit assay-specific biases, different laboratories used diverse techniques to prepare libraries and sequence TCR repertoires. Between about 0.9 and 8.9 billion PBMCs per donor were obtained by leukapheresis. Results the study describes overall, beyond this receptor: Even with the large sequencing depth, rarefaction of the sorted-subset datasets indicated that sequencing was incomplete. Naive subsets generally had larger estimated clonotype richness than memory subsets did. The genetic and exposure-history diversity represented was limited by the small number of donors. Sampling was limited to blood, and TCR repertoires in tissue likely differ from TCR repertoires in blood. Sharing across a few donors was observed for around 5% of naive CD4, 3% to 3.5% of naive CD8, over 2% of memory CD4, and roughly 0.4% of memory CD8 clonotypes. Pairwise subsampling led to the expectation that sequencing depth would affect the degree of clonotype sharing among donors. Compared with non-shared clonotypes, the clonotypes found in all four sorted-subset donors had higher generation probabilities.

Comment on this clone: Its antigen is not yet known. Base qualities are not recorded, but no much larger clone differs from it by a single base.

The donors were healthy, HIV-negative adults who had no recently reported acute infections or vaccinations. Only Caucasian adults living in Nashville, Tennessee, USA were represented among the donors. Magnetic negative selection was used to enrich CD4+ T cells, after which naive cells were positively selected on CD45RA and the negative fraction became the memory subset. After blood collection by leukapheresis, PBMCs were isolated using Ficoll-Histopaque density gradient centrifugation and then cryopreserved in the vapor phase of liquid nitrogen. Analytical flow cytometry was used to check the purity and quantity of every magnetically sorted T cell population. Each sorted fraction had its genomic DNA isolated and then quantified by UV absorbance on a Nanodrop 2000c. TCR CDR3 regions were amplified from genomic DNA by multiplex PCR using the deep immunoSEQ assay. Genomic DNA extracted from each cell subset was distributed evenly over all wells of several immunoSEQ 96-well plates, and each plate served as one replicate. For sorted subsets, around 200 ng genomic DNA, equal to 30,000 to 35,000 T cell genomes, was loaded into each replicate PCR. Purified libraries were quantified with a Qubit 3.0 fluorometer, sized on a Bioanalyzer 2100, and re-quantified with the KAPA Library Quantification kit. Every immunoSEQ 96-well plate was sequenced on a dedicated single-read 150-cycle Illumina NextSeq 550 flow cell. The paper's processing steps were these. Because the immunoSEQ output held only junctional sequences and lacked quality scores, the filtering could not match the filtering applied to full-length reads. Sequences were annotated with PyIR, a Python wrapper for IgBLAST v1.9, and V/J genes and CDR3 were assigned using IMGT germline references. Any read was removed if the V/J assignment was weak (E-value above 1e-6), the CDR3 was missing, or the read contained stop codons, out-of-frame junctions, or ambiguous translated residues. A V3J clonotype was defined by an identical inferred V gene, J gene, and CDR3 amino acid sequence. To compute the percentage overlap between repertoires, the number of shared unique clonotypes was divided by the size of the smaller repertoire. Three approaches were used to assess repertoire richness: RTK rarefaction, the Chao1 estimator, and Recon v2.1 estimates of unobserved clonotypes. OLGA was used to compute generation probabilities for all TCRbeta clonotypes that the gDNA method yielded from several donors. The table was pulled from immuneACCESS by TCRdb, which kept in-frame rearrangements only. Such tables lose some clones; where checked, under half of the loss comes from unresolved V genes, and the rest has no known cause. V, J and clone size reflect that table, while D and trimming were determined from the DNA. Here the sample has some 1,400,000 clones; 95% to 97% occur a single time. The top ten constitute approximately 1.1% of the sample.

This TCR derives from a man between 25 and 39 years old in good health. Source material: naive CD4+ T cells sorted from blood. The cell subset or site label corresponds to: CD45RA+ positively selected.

CDR3 sequence: CASSPPVVAEAFF. The DNA reads as follows: TGTGCCAGCAGCCCCCCGGTCGTGGCTGAAGCTTTCTTT. This chain is built from TRBV7-2 and TRBJ1-1, with the D gene uncertain. The CDR3 spans 13 residues, from the cysteine through the phenylalanine. The CDR3 DNA has 39 bases and is translated from base 1. The V end loses 5 bases and the J end loses 6 bases, and a stretch of 13 bases separates them. In the germline V gene, CDR1 corresponds to SGHTA and CDR2 to FQGNSA.